This T cell receptor beta chain originates from a study of control samples from healthy donors and cancer patients. V was shortened by 6 bases and J by 9 bases, with 12 bases between the two germline ends. This CDR3 spans 12 amino acids. Germline V CDR1 and CDR2: MNHEY, SVGAGI. Sequencing used immunoSEQ multiplex PCR; TCRdb keeps in-frame clones, though not all of them. The data hold 65,000 to 100,000 clones, with 91% observed a single time. This receptor was obtained from a man aged 50-60 years in good health. What was sequenced was blood. The chain links TRBV6-5 to TRBJ2-1; D remains ambiguous. CDR3 DNA sequence: TGTGCCAGCAGCTGGGCAGTAGGTGAGCAGTTCTTC. This sequence encodes CASSWAVGEQFF.